Below are 24 T cell receptor beta chains sequenced from a single sample in a study of T cells in women clearing cervical HPV infection. Clones were sequenced by immunoSEQ multiplex PCR, and TCRdb holds only the in-frame ones, with some missing. The sample has over 15,000 clones. Sequenced input: blood buffy coat. Every receptor here comes from a woman aged 18-69 years with a cervical HPV16 infection that either progressed to CIN3+ or cleared (not recorded which).

Worth noting for this clone: The read is 3 residues too short to cover the CDR3 end, so that end is filled in from the germline J gene. The rearrangement joins TRBV5-5 to TRBJ2-7; TRBD1 agrees at 9 bases. Trimming at V came to 4 bases and at J to 3 bases, leaving 5 bases not matched to a gene. From germline, CDR1 is SGHKS and CDR2 YYEKEE (reference sequence). The CDR3 covers 14 residues. The CDR3 DNA, read in part, is TGTGCCAGCAGCCTACAGGGGGCCAGCTACGAG. Translating gives CASSLQGASYE. The entire CDR3 protein reads CASSLQGASYEQYF.

Concerning this clone: The sequence runs out 3 residues before the end of the CDR3; the remainder is reconstructed from the germline J gene. The chain joins TRBV13 to TRBJ1-2, with TRBD1 identical over 7 bases. With 10 bases clipped from V and 3 bases from J, the junction kept 17 bases outside the gene matches. The CDR3 covers 16 residues. From germline, CDR1 is PRHDT and CDR2 FYEKMQ (reference sequence). The CDR3 reads CAISRDSILTHYGYTF. The covered CDR3 bases are TGTGCCATTTCACGGGACAGCATTTTAACTCACTATGGC.

A note on this clone: The read comes to an end 3 residues before the CDR3 does, leaving the germline J gene to fill in the end. This chain uses TRBV20-1 with TRBJ2-1; a weak D match, TRBD2 (6 bases). Germline values: CDR1 DFQATT, CDR2 SNEGSKA (reference sequence). V was pared by 5 bases and J by 0 bases, with 20 bases between. The CDR3 has 17 residues. CDR3 DNA, as far as it was read: TGCAGTGCTTTGGGCCAAGGGTTGGGGGGCTCCTACAATGAG. It translates to CSALGQGLGGSYNE. The full-length CDR3 reads as CSALGQGLGGSYNEQFF.

Points on this clone: The read falls 3 residues short of the CDR3 end, and the missing part is taken from the germline J gene. The chain employs TRBV7-2 and TRBJ2-3; D not resolved. CDR1 is SGHTA, CDR2 FQGNSA, per germline. CDR3 size: 14 residues. Trimming left V 1 base short and J 2 bases short, with 7 bases between. The CDR3 loop reads CASSLGESTDTQYF. Incomplete CDR3 DNA: TGTGCCAGCAGCTTAGGCGAGTCCACAGATACG.

Of note for this clone: The read terminates 3 residues ahead of where the CDR3 ends, so the germline J gene completes it. The V gene is TRBV19, the J gene TRBJ2-2; D ambiguous. The V gene lost 3 bases and the J gene lost 3 bases, with 8 bases spanning the gap. Germline V lookup: CDR1 LNHDA, CDR2 SQIVND (reference sequence). The CDR3 is made up of 14 amino acids. The sequenced CDR3 bases are TGTGCCAGTAGTATGACTGGCCACACCGGGGAG. It specifies CASSMTGHTGE. The full CDR3 protein reads CASSMTGHTGELFF.

Comments on this clone: The CDR3 is cut off 3 residues early in the read; its end comes from the germline J gene. The chain couples TRBV13 to TRBJ2-3; D is unclear. This CDR3 has 12 residues. Germline loops: CDR1 PRHDT, CDR2 FYEKMQ (reference sequence). V was pared by 4 bases and J by 3 bases, with 5 bases between. CDR3 DNA, as far as it was read: TGTGCCAGCAGCTCCGGGACAGATACG. It translates to CASSSGTDT. The whole CDR3 is CASSSGTDTQYF.

As to this clone: The CDR3 is cut off 3 residues early in the read; its end comes from the germline J gene. The chain recombines TRBV4-1 with TRBJ2-5, with 7 positions matching TRBD1. The CDR3 extends over 15 amino acids. The V gene end was trimmed by 2 bases and the J gene end by 4 bases; junction bases not matched to a gene: 7. Germline V gene data show CDR1 as MGHRA and CDR2 as YSYEKL. Here the CDR3 reads CASSQTPQGSETQYF. Incomplete CDR3 DNA: TGCGCCAGCAGCCAAACACCACAGGGGTCAGAGACC.

About this clone: The missing CDR3 end, 3 residues past where the read stops, is filled in from the germline J gene. The chain links TRBV28 to TRBJ2-5; D possibly corresponds to TRBD1 (5 bases). The germline CDR1 and CDR2 sequences are MDHEN and SYDVKM. V lost 11 bases to trimming and J lost 1 base, with 14 bases between them. This CDR3 spans 13 amino acids. The CDR3 protein is CAGHKTGQETQYF. The sequenced CDR3 bases are TGTGCCGGACACAAGACCGGCCAAGAGACC.

In regard to this clone: The read terminates 3 residues before the CDR3 end, so the remaining end is supplied by the germline J gene. The rearrangement uses TRBV6-2 or TRBV6-3 and TRBJ1-5, with D tentatively TRBD1 (5 bases). Germline CDR1 is MNHEY and CDR2 is SVGEGT. Trimming shortened V by 0 bases and J by 4 bases, and 13 bases separated the two germline ends. This CDR3 has 16 amino acids. CDR3 region: CASSYSGQEPNQPQHF. CDR3 DNA, as far as it was read: TGTGCCAGCAGTTACTCGGGGCAGGAACCTAATCAGCCC.

Notes on this clone: The read gets to within 3 residues of the CDR3 end, and the germline J gene fills in the rest. The chain recombines TRBV19 with TRBJ1-1, with 8 bases matching TRBD1. Germline V gene lookup returns CDR1 LNHDA and CDR2 SQIVND (reference sequence). The length of the CDR3 is 17 residues. Germline trimming cut 6 bases from V and 4 bases from J; bases unmatched to any gene: 16. The CDR3 protein is CASRSPYDRGIGTEAFF. Incomplete CDR3 DNA: TGTGCCAGTAGATCCCCCTACGACAGGGGTATAGGCACTGAA.

In regard to this clone: With the read ending 3 residues before the CDR3 end, the germline J gene is used to fill in that end. The genes are TRBV27 and TRBJ2-3, with TRBD2 matching over 9 bases. This CDR3 region has 15 residues. The V segment lost 6 bases and the J segment 4 bases; nucleotides outside the gene matches: 8. Germline loops: CDR1 MNHEY, CDR2 SMNVEV (reference sequence). The chain's CDR3 is CASSPRAGGADTQYF. Incomplete CDR3 DNA: TGTGCCAGCAGCCCCAGGGCGGGGGGGGCAGATACG.

About this clone itself: The sequenced fragment ends 3 residues before the CDR3 boundary, so the rest is inferred from the germline J gene. The rearrangement joins TRBV5-6 to TRBJ1-3; tentatively, D is TRBD1 (5 bases). Germline loops: CDR1 SGHDT, CDR2 YYEEEE. The V gene lost 3 bases and the J gene lost 0 bases, with 10 bases spanning the gap. This CDR3 contains 15 residues. The CDR3 protein is CASSWDSFSGNTIYF. CDR3 DNA (partial): TGTGCCAGCAGCTGGGACTCTTTCTCTGGAAACACC. The full variable domain, in which reference TRBV5-6 and TRBJ1-3 provide the parts outside the CDR3, is DAGVTQSPTHLIKTRGQQVTLRCSPKSGHDTVSWYQQALGQGPQFIFQYYEEEERQRGNFPDRFSGHQFPNYSSELNVNALLLGDSALYLCASSWDSFSGNTIYFGEGSWLTVV.

Note on this clone: The sequenced fragment ends 3 residues before the CDR3 boundary, so the rest is inferred from the germline J gene. The genes are TRBV20-1 and TRBJ2-3; 7 bases match TRBD2. The V gene end was trimmed by 6 bases and the J gene end by 0 bases; junction bases not matched to a gene: 12. This CDR3 contains 16 residues. CDR1 is DFQATT, CDR2 SNEGSKA, per germline (reference sequence). Here the CDR3 reads CSARGVLATSTDTQYF. CDR3 bases read: TGCAGTGCACGGGGGGTACTAGCGACTAGCACAGATACG.

Note on this clone: The read ends 3 residues early relative to the CDR3; the germline J gene fills the gap. V and J are TRBV7-2 and TRBJ1-1; D gene ambiguous. Germline-derived CDR1 and CDR2 are SGHTA and FQGNSA. V gave up 5 bases and J gave up 1 base, with 11 bases separating them. This CDR3 is 14 amino acids long. The CDR3 protein is CASSITPRNTEAFF. The part of the CDR3 DNA that was read is TGTGCCAGCAGCATCACTCCGAGGAACACTGAA. The full variable domain, its missing parts supplied by reference TRBV7-2 and TRBJ1-1, is GAGVSQSPSNKVTEKGKDVELRCDPISGHTALYWYRQSLGQGLEFLIYFQGNSAPDKSGLPSDRFSAERTGGSVSTLTIQRTQQEDSAVYLCASSITPRNTEAFFGQGTRLTVV.

By frequency, this clone is medium-sized. The read falls 3 residues short of the CDR3 end, and the missing part is taken from the germline J gene. This chain joins TRBV5-5 and TRBJ2-4; D is uncertain. This CDR3 is 13 amino acids long. Germline V lookup: CDR1 SGHKS, CDR2 YYEKEE (reference sequence). Trimming removed 0 bases at V and 4 bases at J, with 5 bases between. CDR3 sequence reads: CASSLDRKNIQYF. CDR3 DNA (partial): TGTGCCAGCAGCTTGGACAGAAAAAACATT.

Remarks on this clone: Sequencing ends 3 residues short of the CDR3 end; the germline J gene provides the rest. The gene calls are TRBV6-2 or TRBV6-3 and TRBJ2-7; D ambiguous. Trimming removed 2 bases at V and 3 bases at J, with 8 bases between. Germline loops: CDR1 MNHEY, CDR2 SVGEGT. The CDR3 sequence is 13 residues long. CDR3 sequence reads: CASSYTAVYEQYF. The covered CDR3 bases are TGTGCCAGCAGTTACACCGCAGTCTACGAG.

This clone registers medium-sized by frequency. This CDR3 is CASSRLTGTNEKLFF. The sequenced CDR3 bases are TGTGCCAGCAGCAGACTGACGGGAACTAATGAAAAA. This rearrangement joins TRBV2 to TRBJ1-4, with D unclear. The CDR3 end is not reached by the read, which stops 3 residues before it; the germline J gene fills it in. CDR1 is SNHLY, CDR2 FYNNEI, per germline. The CDR3 covers 15 residues. Trimming left V 6 bases short and J 1 base short, with 12 bases between. Combining the CDR3 with reference TRBV2 and TRBJ1-4 gives the whole variable domain EPEVTQTPSHQVTQMGQEVILRCVPISNHLYFYWYRQILGQKVEFLVSFYNNEISEKSEIFDDQFSVERPDGSNFTLKIRSTKLEDSAMYFCASSRLTGTNEKLFFGSGTQLSVL.

A remark on this clone: The DNA ends 3 residues before the CDR3 does, and the rest of the CDR3 is filled in from the germline J gene. The V gene is TRBV5-5, the J gene TRBJ1-4; perhaps TRBD1 as D (5 bases). The CDR3 is made up of 15 amino acids. Germline-derived CDR1 and CDR2 are SGHKS and YYEKEE (reference sequence). With 0 bases removed from V and 5 bases from J, the gap between germline ends came to 11 bases. The CDR3 bases that were read are TGTGCCAGCAGCTTGGTGGTCGGGGGAAATGAAAAA. Residues: CASSLVVGGNEK. The full CDR3 is CASSLVVGGNEKLFF.

Frequency places this clone as medium-sized. The sequenced part of the CDR3 DNA is TGTGCCAGCACCGAGCGGGGACTAGCGGGAACCAAAAACATT. Translated, it gives CASTERGLAGTKNI. The full-length CDR3 reads as CASTERGLAGTKNIQYF. The chain uses TRBV6-2 or TRBV6-3 and TRBJ2-4; TRBD2 aligns across 13 bases. The read ends 3 residues early relative to the CDR3; the germline J gene fills the gap. Trimming took 7 bases from V and 2 from J; bases not matched to a gene: 8. The CDR3 consists of 17 residues. Germline assignment: CDR1 MNHEY and CDR2 SVGEGT.

CDR3 DNA (partial): TGTGCCTGGAGTGTACGAGGGGAA. Protein product: CAWSVRGE. The CDR3 in its entirety is CAWSVRGEAFF. The gene calls are TRBV30 and TRBJ1-1; D is uncertain. With the read ending 3 residues before the CDR3 end, the germline J gene is used to fill in that end. The CDR3 length is 11 residues. CDR1 is GTSNPN, CDR2 SVGIG, per germline (reference sequence).

Points on this clone: The read is 3 residues too short to cover the CDR3 end, so that end is filled in from the germline J gene. The chain uses TRBV29-1 and TRBJ2-2; 9 positions agree with TRBD2. The length of the CDR3 is 17 residues. Germline V gene lookup returns CDR1 SQVTM and CDR2 ANQGSEA. V gave up 3 bases and J gave up 4 bases; unmatched junction bases: 12. The part of the CDR3 DNA that was read is TGCAGCGTTGACGTTAGCGCGGGGGGGCCGGGCACCGGGGAG. Translated, it gives CSVDVSAGGPGTGE. The full CDR3 protein reads CSVDVSAGGPGTGELFF.

Comments on this clone: The observed sequence ends 3 residues before the CDR3 terminus, with the missing tail filled in from the germline J gene. This chain links TRBV28 with TRBJ1-2, with a weak D call TRBD1 (5 bases). Germline CDR1 and CDR2: MDHEN and SYDVKM. V dropped 7 bases and J dropped 0 bases, with 15 bases sitting between them. There are 15 residues in the CDR3. Incomplete CDR3 DNA: TGTGCCAGCAATTTGAGGGGCGGAGCTAACTATGGC. This gives the protein CASNLRGGANYG. The whole CDR3 is CASNLRGGANYGYTF.

Comment on this clone: The read finishes 3 residues shy of the CDR3 end, and the germline J gene is used to complete it. This sequence joins TRBV29-1 and TRBJ2-3; possible D gene TRBD1, 7 bases. V lost 7 bases and J 4 bases, leaving 21 bases between the germline ends. This CDR3 contains 15 residues. Germline CDR1 is SQVTM and CDR2 is ANQGSEA. CDR3 in amino acids: CSASTGSGGADTQYF. The covered CDR3 bases are TGCAGCGCTTCGACAGGGAGCGGAGGGGCAGATACG.

As to this clone: From the germline J gene comes the end of the CDR3, since the read stops 3 residues before it. V usage is TRBV19 and J usage is TRBJ2-1; D perhaps matches TRBD1 (5 bases). Trimming pared 6 bases from V and 6 bases from J, leaving 12 bases between. Germline V gives CDR1 LNHDA, CDR2 SQIVND (reference sequence). The CDR3 runs to 13 residues. Incomplete CDR3 DNA: TGTGCCAGTAGAGGACAAGTTGGCAATGAG. Translation: CASRGQVGNE. The full-length CDR3 reads as CASRGQVGNEQFF.